The present entry profiles one TCR beta chain with its context. Its antigen remains unknown. These data belong to a study of high-grade serous ovarian cancer treatment subgroups. Overall study: Mean per sample: approximately 14,000 reads, some 7,500 unique TCR beta rearrangements. The study, taken as a whole, reports: Higher neoantigen levels went with greater TCR clonal relatedness. CDR1 and CDR2 were left unanalyzed; analyses focused on CDR3.

The tumor samples were collected prior to definitive surgery or chemotherapy. TCRdb keeps only in-frame clones here, not all; method: immunoSEQ multiplex PCR. The data show some 10,000 clones, with around 65% seen just once and approximately 4.2% held by the top ten. The CDR3 contains 14 residues. The germline V gene encodes CDR1 MGHRA and CDR2 YSYEKL. J lost 0 bases, V lost 8 bases, and 3 bases had no gene match. The TCR originated in a human donor with high-grade serous ovarian cancer. The sample was tumor tissue. The J gene is TRBJ2-3, the V gene TRBV4-1; TRBD1 matches at 9 bases. In DNA form, the CDR3 reads TGCGCCAGCGACAGGGGGTTTAGCACAGATACGCAGTATTTT. Protein: CASDRGFSTDTQYF.